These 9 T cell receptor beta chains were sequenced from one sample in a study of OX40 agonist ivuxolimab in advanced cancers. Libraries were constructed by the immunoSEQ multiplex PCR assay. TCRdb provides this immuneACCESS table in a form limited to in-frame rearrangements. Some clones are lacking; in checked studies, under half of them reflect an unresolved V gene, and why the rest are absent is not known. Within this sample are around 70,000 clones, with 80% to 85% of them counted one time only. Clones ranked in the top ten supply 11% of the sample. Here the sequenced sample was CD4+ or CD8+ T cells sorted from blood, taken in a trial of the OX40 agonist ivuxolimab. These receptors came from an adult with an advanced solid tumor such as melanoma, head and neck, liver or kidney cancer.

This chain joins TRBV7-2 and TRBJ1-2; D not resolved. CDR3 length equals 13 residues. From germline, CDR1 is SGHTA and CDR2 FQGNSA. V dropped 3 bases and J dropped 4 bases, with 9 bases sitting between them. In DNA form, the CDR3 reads TGTGCCAGCAGCTTCGGCCGGATCTATGGCTACACCTTC. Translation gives CASSFGRIYGYTF.

The DNA for the CDR3 is TGTGCCAGCAGCCGGGGGACTAGCGGGCCCGCGAACACCGGGGAGCTGTTTTTT. It is translated as CASSRGTSGPANTGELFF. The chain couples TRBV5-4 to TRBJ2-2; TRBD2 agrees at 12 bases. The CDR3 is 18 amino acids. Germline V CDR1 and CDR2: SGHNT, YYREEE (reference sequence). V lost 4 bases, J lost 0 bases, and 7 bases stayed unmatched.

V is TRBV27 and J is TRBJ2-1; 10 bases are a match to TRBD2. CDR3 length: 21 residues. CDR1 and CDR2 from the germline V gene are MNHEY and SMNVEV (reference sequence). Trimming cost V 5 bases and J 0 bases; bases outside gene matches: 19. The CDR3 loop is CASSPRIRAGGLLYSYNEQFF. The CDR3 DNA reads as TGTGCCAGCAGTCCCCGTATACGAGCGGGGGGGCTCTTATACTCCTACAATGAGCAGTTCTTC.

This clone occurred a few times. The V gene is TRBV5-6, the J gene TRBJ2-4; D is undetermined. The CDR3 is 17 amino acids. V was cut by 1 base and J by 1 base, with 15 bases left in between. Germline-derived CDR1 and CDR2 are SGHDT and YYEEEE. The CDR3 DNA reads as TGTGCCAGCAGCTTGAGGGTCCCCGAAGGGGCCAAAAACATTCAGTACTTC. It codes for CASSLRVPEGAKNIQYF. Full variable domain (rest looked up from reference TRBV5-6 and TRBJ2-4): DAGVTQSPTHLIKTRGQQVTLRCSPKSGHDTVSWYQQALGQGPQFIFQYYEEEERQRGNFPDRFSGHQFPNYSSELNVNALLLGDSALYLCASSLRVPEGAKNIQYFGAGTRLSVL.

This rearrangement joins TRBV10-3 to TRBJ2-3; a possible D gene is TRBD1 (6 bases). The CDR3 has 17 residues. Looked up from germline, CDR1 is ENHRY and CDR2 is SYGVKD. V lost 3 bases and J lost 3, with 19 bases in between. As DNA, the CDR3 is TGTGCCATCAGTGAACCCCCGGAAGGGGGAGCTACAGATACGCAGTATTTT. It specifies CAISEPPEGGATDTQYF.

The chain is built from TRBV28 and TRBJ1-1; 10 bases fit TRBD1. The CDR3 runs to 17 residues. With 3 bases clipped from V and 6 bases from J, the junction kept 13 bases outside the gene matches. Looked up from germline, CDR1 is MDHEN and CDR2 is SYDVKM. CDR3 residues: CASSFLPLTGGLPEAFF. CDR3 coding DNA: TGTGCCAGCAGTTTCTTACCACTGACAGGGGGCCTCCCTGAAGCTTTCTTT.

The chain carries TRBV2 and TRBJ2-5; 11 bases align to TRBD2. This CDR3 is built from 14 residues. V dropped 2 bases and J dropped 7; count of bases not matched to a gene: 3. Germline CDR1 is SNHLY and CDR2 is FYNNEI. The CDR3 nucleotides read TGTGCCAGCAGTGAACTGCTAGCGGGGGGGACCCAGTACTTC. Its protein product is CASSELLAGGTQYF.

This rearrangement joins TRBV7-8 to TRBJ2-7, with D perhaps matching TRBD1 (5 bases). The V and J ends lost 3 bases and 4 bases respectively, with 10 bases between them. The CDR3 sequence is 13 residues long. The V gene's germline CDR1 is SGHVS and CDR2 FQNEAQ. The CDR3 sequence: CASSFDSLYEQYF. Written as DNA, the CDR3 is TGTGCCAGCAGCTTTGACAGTCTGTACGAGCAGTACTTC.

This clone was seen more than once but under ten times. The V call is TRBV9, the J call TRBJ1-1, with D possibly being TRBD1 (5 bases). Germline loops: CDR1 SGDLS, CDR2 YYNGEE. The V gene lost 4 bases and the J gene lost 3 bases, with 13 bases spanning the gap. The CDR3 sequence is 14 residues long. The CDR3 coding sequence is TGTGCCAGCAGCCCGGGGACCGGGGACACTGAAGCTTTCTTT. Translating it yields CASSPGTGDTEAFF.